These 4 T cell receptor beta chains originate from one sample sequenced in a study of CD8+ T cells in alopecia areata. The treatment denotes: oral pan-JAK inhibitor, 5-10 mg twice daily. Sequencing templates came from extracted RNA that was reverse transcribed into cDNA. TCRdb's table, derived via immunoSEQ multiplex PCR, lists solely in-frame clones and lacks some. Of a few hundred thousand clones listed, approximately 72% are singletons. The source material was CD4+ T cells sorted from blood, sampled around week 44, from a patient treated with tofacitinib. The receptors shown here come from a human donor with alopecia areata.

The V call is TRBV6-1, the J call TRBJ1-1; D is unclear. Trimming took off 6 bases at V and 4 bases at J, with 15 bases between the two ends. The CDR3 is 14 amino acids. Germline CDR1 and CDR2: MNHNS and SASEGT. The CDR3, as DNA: TGTGCCAGCAGGACGGGGTGGGAGGGCACTGAAGCTTTCTTT. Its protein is CASRTGWEGTEAFF.

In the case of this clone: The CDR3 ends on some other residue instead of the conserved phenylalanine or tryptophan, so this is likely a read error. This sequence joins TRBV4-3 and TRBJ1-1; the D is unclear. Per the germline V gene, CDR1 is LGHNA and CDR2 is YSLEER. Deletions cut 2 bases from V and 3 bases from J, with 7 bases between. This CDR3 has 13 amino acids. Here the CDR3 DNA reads TGCGCCAGCAGCCAATATCCTGACACTGAAGCTTTCTCT. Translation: CASSQYPDTEAFS.

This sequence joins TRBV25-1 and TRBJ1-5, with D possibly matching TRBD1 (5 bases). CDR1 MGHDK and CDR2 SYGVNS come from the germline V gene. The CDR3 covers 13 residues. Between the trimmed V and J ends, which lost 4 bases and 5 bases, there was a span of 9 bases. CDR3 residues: CASSGQGHQPQHF. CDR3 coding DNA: TGTGCCAGCAGTGGCCAGGGACATCAGCCCCAGCATTTT. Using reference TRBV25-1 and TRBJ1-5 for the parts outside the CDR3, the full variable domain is EADIYQTPRYLVIGTGKKITLECSQTMGHDKMYWYQQDPGMELHLIHYSYGVNSTEKGDLSSESTVSRIRTEHFPLTLESARPSHTSQYLCASSGQGHQPQHFGDGTRLSIL.

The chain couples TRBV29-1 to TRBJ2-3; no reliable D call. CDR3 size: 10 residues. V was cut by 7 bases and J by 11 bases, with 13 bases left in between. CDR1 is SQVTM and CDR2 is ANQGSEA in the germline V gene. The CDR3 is CSAGPGRQYF. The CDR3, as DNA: TGCAGCGCCGGGCCGGGCAGGCAGTATTTT.